A single sample is the source of the 23 T cell receptor beta chains below, sequenced in a study of cytomegalovirus exposure and HLA in healthy donors. The PCR made use of 60 Vbeta and 13 Jbeta primers. The repertoire was sequenced with immunoSEQ multiplex PCR; TCRdb's copy has only in-frame clones and lacks some. The sample has about 140,000 clones; about 80% are singletons. Source material: PBMCs. The receptors come from a man between 40 and 49 years old in good health and CMV-seropositive.

The gene calls are TRBV7-3 and TRBJ2-2; D unclear. V was cut by 4 bases and J by 6 bases, with 9 bases left in between. Germline loops: CDR1 SGHTA, CDR2 FQGTGA. This CDR3 is built from 13 residues. The CDR3 sequence: CASSSKLSGELFF. The CDR3 region has the DNA TGTGCCAGCAGCTCGAAGCTTTCCGGGGAGCTGTTTTTT.

This chain uses TRBV6-6 with TRBJ1-5, with 7 positions matching TRBD1. Trimming removed 6 bases from V and 3 bases from J; junction bases left unmatched: 5. Germline-derived CDR1 and CDR2 are MNHNY and SVGAGI (reference sequence). CDR3 size: 14 residues. CDR3 bases: TGTGCCAGCAGGCAGGGGGGCGACAATCAGCCCCAGCATTTT. Translation: CASRQGGDNQPQHF.

V and J are TRBV9 and TRBJ2-1, with 8 bases matching TRBD2. Looked up from germline, CDR1 is SGDLS and CDR2 is YYNGEE. With 0 bases clipped from V and 6 bases from J, the junction kept 5 bases outside the gene matches. The CDR3 totals 15 residues. DNA for the CDR3: TGTGCCAGCAGCGTAGCGGGGGCGGGGGGCAATGAGCAGTTCTTC. It codes for CASSVAGAGGNEQFF.

V gene TRBV6-5 combines with J gene TRBJ1-6; 8 bases agree with TRBD1. Germline lookup yields CDR1 MNHEY and CDR2 SVGAGI. The CDR3 totals 14 residues. J lost 8 bases, V lost 4 bases, and 4 bases had no gene match. CDR3 sequence (DNA): TGTGCCAGCAGTTTCAGGGGGCGGGATTCACCCCTCCACTTT. This gives the protein CASSFRGRDSPLHF.

The genes are TRBV4-2 and TRBJ2-1, with a possible D match to TRBD2 (5 bases). The germline V gene has CDR1 LGHNA and CDR2 YNFKEQ. This CDR3 has 16 residues. V gave up 3 bases and J gave up 3 bases, with 15 bases separating them. The CDR3 DNA reads as TGTGCCAGCAGCCAGACCGGAGTCGGGATCTACAATGAGCAGTTCTTC. This translates into CASSQTGVGIYNEQFF.

The CDR3 here is CASSEAQNQPQHF. DNA for the CDR3: TGTGCCAGCAGTGAGGCACAGAATCAGCCCCAGCATTTT. This sequence joins TRBV6-1 and TRBJ1-5, with no clear D. V dropped 3 bases and J dropped 4 bases, with 7 bases sitting between them. Germline V gene sequence: CDR1 MNHNS, CDR2 SASEGT. The CDR3 is made up of 13 amino acids.

V usage is TRBV6-5 and J usage is TRBJ2-7; TRBD1 matches at 10 bases. V was clipped by 5 bases and J by 5 bases; unmatched bases: 9. The CDR3 runs 15 residues. Germline V lookup: CDR1 MNHEY, CDR2 SVGAGI. CDR3 nucleotide sequence: TGTGCCAGCAGTGCGCCCGGGACAGGGGCCCACGAGCAGTACTTC. This gives the protein CASSAPGTGAHEQYF.

The chain is built from TRBV5-1 and TRBJ2-7, with no clear D. The germline V and J ends were trimmed by 4 bases and 6 bases, with 17 bases remaining between them. From germline, CDR1 is SGHRS and CDR2 YFSETQ. CDR3 length: 14 residues. The CDR3 DNA sequence: TGCGCCAGCAGCCTGTCCCCCCCCGCGCGCGAGCAGTACTTC. Protein: CASSLSPPAREQYF.

The chain uses TRBV5-3 and TRBJ2-1; 8 positions agree with TRBD2. TRBV5-3 is filed as an ORF, its function uncertain. Trimming at V came to 2 bases and at J to 6 bases, leaving 25 bases not matched to a gene. This CDR3 has 21 amino acids. CDR3 loop: CARSFEHPKDLAGVDSNEQFF. The CDR3, as DNA: TGTGCCAGAAGCTTTGAGCACCCCAAGGATCTAGCGGGCGTTGATTCCAATGAGCAGTTCTTC.

The gene calls are TRBV9 and TRBJ1-2, with 7 nucleotides matching TRBD1. V trimming: 4 bases; J trimming: 4 bases; junction bases outside the gene matches: 4. Germline V CDR1 and CDR2: SGDLS, YYNGEE. The CDR3 spans 13 residues. This CDR3 reads CASSSTGIYGYTF. The CDR3 nucleotides read TGTGCCAGCAGCTCGACAGGGATCTATGGCTACACCTTC. Full variable domain (outside the CDR3, taken from reference TRBV9 and TRBJ1-2): DSGVTQTPKHLITATGQRVTLRCSPRSGDLSVYWYQQSLDQGLQFLIQYYNGEERAKGNILERFSAQQFPDLHSELNLSSLELGDSALYFCASSSTGIYGYTFGSGTRLTVV.

The chain is built from TRBV18 and TRBJ1-2; D ambiguous. CDR3 size: 15 residues. The V and J ends lost 8 bases and 2 bases respectively, with 18 bases between them. The germline CDR1 and CDR2 sequences are KGHSH and LQKENI. CDR3 sequence: CASTTGSASNYGYTF. In DNA form, the CDR3 reads TGTGCCAGCACCACGGGGTCCGCTTCGAACTATGGCTACACCTTC. Drawing the rest from reference TRBV18 and TRBJ1-2, the complete variable domain is NAGVMQNPRHLVRRRGQEARLRCSPMKGHSHVYWYRQLPEEGLKFMVYLQKENIIDESGMPKERFSAEFPKEGPSILRIQQVVRGDSAAYFCASTTGSASNYGYTFGSGTRLTVV.

The chain combines TRBV18 with TRBJ1-5, with 9 bases fitting TRBD1. The germline gives CDR1 KGHSH, CDR2 LQKENI. The CDR3 contains 13 residues. Germline trimming cut 5 bases from V and 5 bases from J; bases unmatched to any gene: 1. The CDR3: CASSTGGDQPQHF. CDR3 sequence (DNA): TGTGCCAGCTCAACAGGGGGCGATCAGCCCCAGCATTTT.

In its sample, this clone was seen once. J is TRBJ2-3 and V is TRBV5-1; 9 nucleotides line up with TRBD1. Germline CDR1 reads SGHRS; CDR2 reads YFSETQ. Trimming took 4 bases from V and 0 from J; bases not matched to a gene: 3. CDR3 length: 15 amino acids. CDR3 residues: CASSRQGDSTDTQYF. DNA for the CDR3: TGCGCCAGCAGCCGACAGGGGGACAGCACAGATACGCAGTATTTT. Variable domain in full (rest from reference TRBV5-1 and TRBJ2-3): KAGVTQTPRYLIKTRGQQVTLSCSPISGHRSVSWYQQTPGQGLQFLFEYFSETQRNKGNFPGRFSGRQFSNSRSEMNVSTLELGDSALYLCASSRQGDSTDTQYFGPGTRLTVL.

This clone occurred a few times. The chain links TRBV27 to TRBJ2-1, with 8 bases that match TRBD1. The ends lost 5 bases at V and 4 bases at J; junction bases unmatched: 13. The CDR3 loop spans 17 amino acids. In germline, CDR1 is MNHEY, CDR2 SMNVEV (reference sequence). The CDR3 protein is CASSRGTGGRQYNEQFF. The CDR3 DNA sequence: TGTGCCAGCAGTAGAGGAACAGGGGGGAGACAGTACAATGAGCAGTTCTTC.

The J gene is TRBJ2-3, the V gene TRBV5-1, with TRBD1 identical over 7 bases. The CDR3 consists of 14 residues. Germline CDR1 and CDR2: SGHRS and YFSETQ. V was pared by 7 bases and J by 3 bases, with 8 bases of the junction left unmatched. CDR3 DNA: TGCGCCAGCGGGGCGGTCAGGGGGACAGATACGCAGTATTTT. This encodes CASGAVRGTDTQYF.

The chain links TRBV4-2 to TRBJ2-2, with 10 bases identical to TRBD2. In germline, CDR1 is LGHNA, CDR2 YNFKEQ. Losses at the gene ends were 0 bases for V and 3 bases for J; bases not matched to a gene: 19. The CDR3 is made up of 22 amino acids. This chain's CDR3 is CASSQDSDRGLAGGWDTGELFF. The CDR3 DNA reads as TGTGCCAGCAGCCAAGACTCCGATCGGGGGTTAGCGGGAGGTTGGGACACCGGGGAGCTGTTTTTT.

This rearrangement joins TRBV6-5 to TRBJ2-7; D gene unclear. Germline CDR1 MNHEY, CDR2 SVGAGI. The CDR3 has 11 amino acids. V lost 6 bases and J lost 6, with 9 bases in between. The CDR3 DNA reads as TGTGCCAGCAGGCTGGTCGGCGAGCAGTACTTC. The encoded protein is CASRLVGEQYF.

The V call is TRBV4-1, the J call TRBJ1-5, with no clear D. CDR1 MGHRA and CDR2 YSYEKL come from the germline V gene. The CDR3 spans 13 residues. V was pared by 1 base and J by 4 bases, with 5 bases between. The CDR3 nucleotides read TGCGCCAGCAGCCAAGTAAAAAATCAGCCCCAGCATTTT. It specifies CASSQVKNQPQHF.

Here the CDR3 reads CATSRDRIRAGGYGYTF. In DNA, the CDR3 is TGTGCCACCAGCAGAGACCGTATTAGGGCAGGGGGCTATGGCTACACCTTC. This chain uses TRBV15 with TRBJ1-2; 7 bases are shared with TRBD1. V gave up 0 bases and J gave up 4 bases; unmatched junction bases: 11. This CDR3 contains 17 residues. The V gene's germline CDR1 is LNHNV and CDR2 YYDKDF (reference sequence).

The chain carries TRBV7-8 and TRBJ2-1; 9 positions match TRBD2. CDR1 and CDR2 (germline): SGHVS, FQNEAQ. This CDR3 has 20 residues. V lost 6 bases, J lost 4 bases, and 22 bases stayed unmatched. CDR3 coding DNA: TGTGCCAGCAGGGGCCGGCGGGTAGAGATTAGCGGGGGTCAATACAATGAGCAGTTCTTC. Translation: CASRGRRVEISGGQYNEQFF.

This sequence joins TRBV10-3 and TRBJ1-2, with 11 bases lining up with TRBD1. Germline V gene data show CDR1 as ENHRY and CDR2 as SYGVKD. V trimming: 3 bases; J trimming: 5 bases; junction bases outside the gene matches: 5. This CDR3 has 15 residues. The CDR3 here is CAISDIGQGAYGYTF. The CDR3, as DNA: TGTGCCATCAGTGATATTGGACAGGGGGCGTATGGCTACACCTTC.

V is TRBV9 and J is TRBJ2-7, with D uncertain. The CDR3 loop spans 16 amino acids. V lost 4 bases and J 0 bases, leaving 17 bases between the germline ends. Germline assignment: CDR1 SGDLS and CDR2 YYNGEE. The CDR3 here is CASSPHFVNGSYEQYF. For the CDR3, the DNA is TGTGCCAGCAGCCCCCACTTCGTAAACGGCTCCTACGAGCAGTACTTC.

J is TRBJ1-6 and V is TRBV30; unclear D gene. V shed 4 bases and J shed 11 bases, with 6 bases lying between them. Germline CDR1 and CDR2: GTSNPN and SVGIG (reference sequence). The CDR3 sequence is 10 residues long. The CDR3 region has the DNA TGTGCCTGGAATGGGCCACCCCTCCACTTT. It codes for CAWNGPPLHF.